Sequencing of this T cell receptor beta chain was carried out in a study of T-cell memory formation after mild COVID-19 (dated by TCRdb to 2020 to 2022). For context, the study as a whole: Most TCR sequence clusters were specific to one of the two donors. The cohort was made up of two young adult volunteers, one female and one male, who were previously healthy. In a couple of donors, T-cell clones that expanded and contracted after mild COVID-19 were tracked by sequencing TCRalpha and TCRbeta repertoires over time.

In the case of this clonotype: The antigen it recognizes is unknown. One junction end does not reproduce the germline sequence, and a read error may be involved.

Sequencing used an Illumina NovaSeq 6000. TCRalpha and TCRbeta cDNA libraries were constructed by 5'RACE with constant-segment primers, with sample barcodes and unique molecular identifiers being introduced. Trizol reagent was used to extract RNA from every sample. Amplification of the libraries took two PCR steps, and the second step added a second sample barcode plus Illumina TruSeq adapters. Sequencing of libraries was performed on an Illumina NovaSeq with 2 x 150 bp paired-end reads. As for the original processing: Demultiplexing of reads and collapsing into UMI-guided consensus sequences were performed with migec v1.2.7. Using mixcr v2.1.11, UMI consensuses were aligned to TRA and TRB V and J templates and then assembled into clonotypes. Expanded or contracted clonotypes were those called significant by both edgeR and NoisET, with noise models trained on biological replicates. For edgeR calls, a false discovery rate-adjusted p below 0.01 and a log2 fold-change threshold of 1 were applied. PCA with hierarchical clustering of max-normalized trajectories of the 1000 most abundant clonotypes was used as exploratory dynamics analysis. The CD4 or CD8 phenotype of responding clones was assigned using the separately sequenced CD4+ and CD8+ repertoires. TCRdb itself trimmed the public reads at Q25 with fastp, ran MiXCR and retained productive beta chains. Entries that share a CDR3 protein sequence are merged under the most common genes and DNA. The V and J calls shown here were made by TCRdb, not taken from the authors' results. A total of around 420,000 distinct CDR3 sequences appear in this sample, 24% of them only once. Around 8.8% of the sample is in the top ten clones.

Ficoll-Paque density gradient centrifugation was used to isolate PBMCs. The paper's findings and limits, for the study overall: Only two mild cases were covered by the study, and larger cohorts that include severe cases with pre-infection samples were considered necessary. Contracting CD4+ clones were found mainly in CM and EM memory subsets, while CD8+ clones were enriched in EMRA. The detection of some responding clones in pre-infection memory suggests that pre-existing cross-reactive memory T cells joined the SARS-CoV-2 response. SARS-CoV-2 specificity of the second-wave clones peaking on day 37 was not confirmed. Balanced CD4/CD8 phenotypes were observed for clones contracting from day 15 to 85, whereas a bias towards CD4+ was observed for a second wave of clones expanding from day 15 to 37.

The receptor was isolated from an adult woman who had mild COVID-19 (a few samples of this study predate the infection). The sample titles of this study are shuffled in the database, so cell type and time point are left out; the donor was told from shared clones. Sequencing used PBMCs or a T cell subset sorted from them (not recorded which).

CDR3 region: CSVEARVSGYGYTF. The DNA is TGCAGCGTGGAAGCTCGGGTCAGCGGCTATGGCTACACCTTC. The chain is encoded by TRBV29-1 joined to TRBJ1-2; there is no confident call for the D gene. The germline V gene specifies SQVTM as CDR1 and ANQGSEA as CDR2. The CDR3 numbers 14 residues from cysteine through phenylalanine. The only DNA kept is the CDR3, 42 bases in frame from the first base.